This T cell receptor (beta chain) was retrieved from a study of T-cell reconstitution after alpha-beta-depleted transplantation in children. Unique molecular identifiers were used in preparing the TCRbeta library. A single record per CDR3 protein comes from TCRdb applying MiXCR to the PCR reads. Of around 240,000 distinct CDR3 sequences listed, 9.7% are singletons. The V and J ends lost 3 bases and 14 bases respectively, with 17 bases between them. Germline V gene sequence: CDR1 MNHEY, CDR2 SVGAGI. The CDR3 contains 14 residues. The sample consisted of PBMCs from the stem cell graft donor, taken from the stem cell graft. The clonotype originates from a human donor who donated a stem cell graft to a child with SCID. The rearrangement links TRBV6-5 to TRBJ1-6; unclear D gene. CDR3: CASSYAQARLTLHF. CDR3 DNA: TGTGCCAGCAGTTATGCGCAGGCGAGGTTAACCCTCCACTTT.